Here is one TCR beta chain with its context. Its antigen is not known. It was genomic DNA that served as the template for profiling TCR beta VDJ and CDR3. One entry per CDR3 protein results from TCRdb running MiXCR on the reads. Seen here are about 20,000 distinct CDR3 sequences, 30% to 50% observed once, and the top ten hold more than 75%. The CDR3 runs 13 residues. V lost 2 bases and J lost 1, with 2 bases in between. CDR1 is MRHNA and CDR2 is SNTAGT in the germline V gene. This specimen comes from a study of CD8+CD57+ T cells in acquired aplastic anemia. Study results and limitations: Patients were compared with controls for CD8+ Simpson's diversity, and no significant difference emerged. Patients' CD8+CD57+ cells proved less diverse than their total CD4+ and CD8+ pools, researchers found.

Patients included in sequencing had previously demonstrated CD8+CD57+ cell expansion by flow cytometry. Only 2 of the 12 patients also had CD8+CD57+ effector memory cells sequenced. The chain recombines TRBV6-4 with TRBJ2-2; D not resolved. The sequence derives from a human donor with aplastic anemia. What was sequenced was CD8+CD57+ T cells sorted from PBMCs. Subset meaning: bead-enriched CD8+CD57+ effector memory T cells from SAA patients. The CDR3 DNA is TGTGCCAGCAGTGACAGGAACACCGGGGAGCTGTTTTTT. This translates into CASSDRNTGELFF.